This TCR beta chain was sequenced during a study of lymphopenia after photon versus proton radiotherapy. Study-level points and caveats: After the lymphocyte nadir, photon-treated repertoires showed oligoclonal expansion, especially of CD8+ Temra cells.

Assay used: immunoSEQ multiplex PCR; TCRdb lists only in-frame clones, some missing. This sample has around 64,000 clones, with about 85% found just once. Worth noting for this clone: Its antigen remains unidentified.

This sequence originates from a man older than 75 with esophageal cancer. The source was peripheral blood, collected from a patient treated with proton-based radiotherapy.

CDR3 loop: CASSLGGDQETQYF. Here the CDR3 DNA reads TGTGCCAGCAGCTTAGGAGGGGACCAAGAGACCCAGTACTTC. The rearrangement joins TRBV11-3 to TRBJ2-5, with D tentatively TRBD1 or TRBD2 (5 bases each). V lost 1 base, J lost 0 bases, and 6 bases lay in between. The CDR3 is made up of 14 amino acids. Germline V CDR1 and CDR2: SGHNT, YENEEA. The full variable domain, in which reference TRBV11-3 and TRBJ2-5 provide the parts outside the CDR3, is EAGVVQSPRYKIIEKKQPVAFWCNPISGHNTLYWYLQNLGQGPELLIRYENEEAVDDSQLPKDRFSAERLKGVDSTLKIQPAELGDSAVYLCASSLGGDQETQYFGPGTRLLVL.